The sequence of this TCR beta chain was determined in a study of beta chain features in type 1 diabetes. Study in general: Some 110,000,000 sorted cells were examined across all samples.

Heparinised blood was drawn once per donor, averaging about 100 mL. Reverse transcription of all isolated RNA meant that expressed TCRB transcripts were sequenced. Clones were read by immunoSEQ multiplex PCR, and TCRdb kept only the in-frame ones, dropping some. The data show under 200,000 clones, about a tenth seen once. The CDR3 extends over 12 amino acids. Germline assignment: CDR1 GTSNPN and CDR2 SVGIG (reference sequence). Trimming left V 4 bases short and J 8 bases short, with 11 bases between. This clone has a handful of counts. The antigen remains undetermined. Study outcomes and limitations: Still unanswered here is whether HLA type influences TCRB rearrangement. There was a moderate but significant shortening of TCRB CDR3s in all four CD4+ subsets of Type 1 diabetes patients. Patients' naive, central memory and regulatory TCRB repertoires appeared more alike than those of healthy donors.

The gene calls are TRBV30 and TRBJ1-4; a possible D gene is TRBD1 (5 bases). The receptor was isolated from a man aged 25-40 years with type 1 diabetes. The specimen sequenced was central memory CD4+ T cells from blood. The CDR3 protein is CAWNGGREKLFF. As DNA, the CDR3 is TGTGCCTGGAACGGGGGACGGGAAAAACTGTTTTTT.